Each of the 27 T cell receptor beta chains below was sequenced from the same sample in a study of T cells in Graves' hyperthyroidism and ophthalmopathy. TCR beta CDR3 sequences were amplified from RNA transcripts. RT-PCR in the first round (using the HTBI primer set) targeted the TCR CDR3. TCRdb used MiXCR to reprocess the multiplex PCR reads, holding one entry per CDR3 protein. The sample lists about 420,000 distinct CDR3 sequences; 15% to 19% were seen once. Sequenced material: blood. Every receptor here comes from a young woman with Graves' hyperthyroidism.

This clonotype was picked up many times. The CDR3: CASGQGDGHQPQHF. The CDR3 coding sequence is TGTGCCAGCGGACAGGGGGACGGCCATCAGCCCCAGCATTTT. The chain combines TRBV6-1 with TRBJ1-5; 10 bases map to TRBD1. Per the germline V gene, CDR1 is MNHNS and CDR2 is SASEGT. Unmatched junction bases numbered 6, after V lost 8 bases and J lost 5 bases. The length of the CDR3 is 14 residues.

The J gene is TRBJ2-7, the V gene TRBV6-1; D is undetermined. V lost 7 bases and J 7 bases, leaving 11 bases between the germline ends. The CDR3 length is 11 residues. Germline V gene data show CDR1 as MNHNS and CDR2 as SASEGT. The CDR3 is CASTHGREQYF. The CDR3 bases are TGTGCCAGCACCCACGGGCGGGAGCAGTACTTC.

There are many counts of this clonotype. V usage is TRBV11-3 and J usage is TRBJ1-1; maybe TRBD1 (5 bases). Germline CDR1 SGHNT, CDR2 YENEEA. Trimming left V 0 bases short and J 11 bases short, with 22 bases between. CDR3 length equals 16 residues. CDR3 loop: CASSLDGRTSTKGAFF. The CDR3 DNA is TGTGCCAGCAGCTTAGATGGCAGGACATCTACCAAGGGGGCTTTCTTT.

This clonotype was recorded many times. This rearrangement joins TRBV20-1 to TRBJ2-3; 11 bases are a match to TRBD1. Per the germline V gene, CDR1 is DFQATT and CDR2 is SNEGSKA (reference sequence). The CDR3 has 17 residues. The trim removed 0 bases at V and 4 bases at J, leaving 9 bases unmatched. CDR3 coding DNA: TGCAGTGCTAGAGATCCGCTGCGGACAGGGGGCGCAGATACGCAGTATTTT. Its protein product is CSARDPLRTGGADTQYF.

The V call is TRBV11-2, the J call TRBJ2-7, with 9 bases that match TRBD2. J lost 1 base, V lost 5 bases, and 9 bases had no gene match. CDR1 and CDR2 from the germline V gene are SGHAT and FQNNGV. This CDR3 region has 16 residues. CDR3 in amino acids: CASSRPRAGGSYEQYF. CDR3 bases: TGTGCCAGCAGCCGCCCAAGGGCGGGAGGGTCCTACGAGCAGTACTTC.

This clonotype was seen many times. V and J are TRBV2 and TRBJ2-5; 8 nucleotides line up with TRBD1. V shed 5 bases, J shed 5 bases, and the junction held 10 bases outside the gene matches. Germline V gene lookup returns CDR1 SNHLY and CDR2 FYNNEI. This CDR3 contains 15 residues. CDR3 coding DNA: TGTGCCAGCAGTTCTCTTGGGACAGGAGGGGAGACCCAGTACTTC. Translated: CASSSLGTGGETQYF.

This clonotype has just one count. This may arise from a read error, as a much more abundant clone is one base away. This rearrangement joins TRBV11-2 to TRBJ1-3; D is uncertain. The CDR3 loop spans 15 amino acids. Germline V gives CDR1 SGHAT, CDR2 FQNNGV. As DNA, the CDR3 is TGTTCCAGCAGCTTATCCGTGAGCTCTGGAAACACCATATATTTT. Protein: CSSSLSVSSGNTIYF.

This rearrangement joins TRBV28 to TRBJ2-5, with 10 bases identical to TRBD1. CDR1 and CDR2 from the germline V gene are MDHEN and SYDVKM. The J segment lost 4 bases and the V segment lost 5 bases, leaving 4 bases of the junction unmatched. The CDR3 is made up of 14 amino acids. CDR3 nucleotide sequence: TGTGCCAGCAGTACCCGGACAGGGGGAGAGACCCAGTACTTC. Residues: CASSTRTGGETQYF.

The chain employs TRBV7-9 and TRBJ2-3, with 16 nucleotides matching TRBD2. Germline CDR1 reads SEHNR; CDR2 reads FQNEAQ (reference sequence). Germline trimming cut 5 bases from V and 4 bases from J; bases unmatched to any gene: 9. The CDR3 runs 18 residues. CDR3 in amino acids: CASSLPGLAGGSADTQYF. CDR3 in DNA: TGTGCCAGCAGCCTACCGGGACTAGCGGGGGGGTCGGCAGATACGCAGTATTTT. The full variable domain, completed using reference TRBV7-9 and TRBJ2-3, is DTGVSQNPRHKITKRGQNVTFRCDPISEHNRLYWYRQTLGQGPEFLTYFQNEAQLEKSRLLSDRFSAERPKGSFSTLEIQRTEQGDSAMYLCASSLPGLAGGSADTQYFGPGTRLTVL.

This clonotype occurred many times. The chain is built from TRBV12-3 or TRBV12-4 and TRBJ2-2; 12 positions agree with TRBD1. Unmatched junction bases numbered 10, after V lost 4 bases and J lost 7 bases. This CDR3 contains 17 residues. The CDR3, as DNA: TGTGCCAGCAGTTCGGGACAGGGGGCGCGGTATTTCGGGGAGCTGTTTTTT. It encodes CASSSGQGARYFGELFF.

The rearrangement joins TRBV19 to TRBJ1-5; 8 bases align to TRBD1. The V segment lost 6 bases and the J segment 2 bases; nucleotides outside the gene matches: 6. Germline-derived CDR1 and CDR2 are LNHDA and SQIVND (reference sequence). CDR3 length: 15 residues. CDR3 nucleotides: TGTGCCAGTAGACCGCAGGGGGCGGGCAATCAGCCCCAGCATTTT. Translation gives CASRPQGAGNQPQHF.

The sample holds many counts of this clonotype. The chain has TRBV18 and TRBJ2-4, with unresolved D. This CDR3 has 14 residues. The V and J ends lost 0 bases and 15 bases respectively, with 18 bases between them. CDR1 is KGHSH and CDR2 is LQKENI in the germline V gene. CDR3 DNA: TGTGCCAGCTCACCACCGCCGGATCCTCATGTTTGGTACTTC. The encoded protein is CASSPPPDPHVWYF.

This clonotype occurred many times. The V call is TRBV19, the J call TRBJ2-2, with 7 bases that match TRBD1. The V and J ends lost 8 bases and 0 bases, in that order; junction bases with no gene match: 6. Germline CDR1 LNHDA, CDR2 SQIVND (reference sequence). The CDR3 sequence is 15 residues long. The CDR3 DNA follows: TGTGCCAGTCTACAGGGGCTAGCGAACACCGGGGAGCTGTTTTTT. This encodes CASLQGLANTGELFF. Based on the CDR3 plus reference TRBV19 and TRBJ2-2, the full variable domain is DGGITQSPKYLFRKEGQNVTLSCEQNLNHDAMYWYRQDPGQGLRLIYYSQIVNDFQKGDIAEGYSVSREKKESFPLTVTSAQKNPTAFYLCASLQGLANTGELFFGEGSRLTVL.

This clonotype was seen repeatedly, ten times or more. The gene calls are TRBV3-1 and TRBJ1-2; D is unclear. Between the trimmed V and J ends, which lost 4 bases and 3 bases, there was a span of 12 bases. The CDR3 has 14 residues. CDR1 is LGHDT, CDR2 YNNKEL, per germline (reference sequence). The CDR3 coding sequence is TGTGCCAGCAGCCGACATTCAGGCGACTATGGCTACACCTTC. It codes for CASSRHSGDYGYTF.

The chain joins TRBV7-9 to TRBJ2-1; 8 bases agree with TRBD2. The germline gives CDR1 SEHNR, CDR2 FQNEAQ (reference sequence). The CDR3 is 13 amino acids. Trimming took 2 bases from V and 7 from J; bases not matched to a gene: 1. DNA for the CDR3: TGTGCCAGCAGCTTATCTAGCGGGAATGAGCAGTTCTTC. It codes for CASSLSSGNEQFF. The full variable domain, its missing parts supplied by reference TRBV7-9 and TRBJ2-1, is DTGVSQNPRHKITKRGQNVTFRCDPISEHNRLYWYRQTLGQGPEFLTYFQNEAQLEKSRLLSDRFSAERPKGSFSTLEIQRTEQGDSAMYLCASSLSSGNEQFFGPGTRLTVL.

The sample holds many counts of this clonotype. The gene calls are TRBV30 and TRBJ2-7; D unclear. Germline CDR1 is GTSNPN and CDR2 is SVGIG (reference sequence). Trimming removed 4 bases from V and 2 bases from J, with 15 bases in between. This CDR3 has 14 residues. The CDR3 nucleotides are TGTGCCTGGAATCCCGAGGTGGGGACCTACGAGCAGTACTTC. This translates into CAWNPEVGTYEQYF.

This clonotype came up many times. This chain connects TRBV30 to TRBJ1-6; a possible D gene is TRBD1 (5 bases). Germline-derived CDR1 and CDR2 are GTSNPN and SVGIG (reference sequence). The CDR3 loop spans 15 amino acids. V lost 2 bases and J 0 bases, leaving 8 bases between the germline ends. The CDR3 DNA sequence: TGTGCCTGGAGTCGACAGAGCTCCTATAATTCACCCCTCCACTTT. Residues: CAWSRQSSYNSPLHF.

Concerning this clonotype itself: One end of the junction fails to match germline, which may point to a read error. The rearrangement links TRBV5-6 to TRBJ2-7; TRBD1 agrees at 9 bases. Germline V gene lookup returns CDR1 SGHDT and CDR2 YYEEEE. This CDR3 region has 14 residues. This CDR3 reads CAGSLTGGAYEQYF. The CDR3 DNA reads TGTGCCGGCAGCTTGACAGGGGGGGCCTACGAGCAGTACTTC.

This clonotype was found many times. The CDR3 reads CSANSGDRVPDTQYF. The CDR3 nucleotides read TGCAGTGCCAACAGCGGGGACAGGGTTCCAGATACGCAGTATTTT. The chain has TRBV20-1 and TRBJ2-3, with TRBD1 matching over 9 bases. This CDR3 comprises 15 residues. Germline V gene sequence: CDR1 DFQATT, CDR2 SNEGSKA (reference sequence). V shed 6 bases, J shed 4 bases, and the junction held 11 bases outside the gene matches.

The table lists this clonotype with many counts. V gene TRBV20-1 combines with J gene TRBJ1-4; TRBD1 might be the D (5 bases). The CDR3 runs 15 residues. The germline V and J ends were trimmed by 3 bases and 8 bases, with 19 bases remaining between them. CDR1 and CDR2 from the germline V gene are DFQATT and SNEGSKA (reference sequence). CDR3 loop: CSASPDSVGREKLFF. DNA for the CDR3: TGCAGTGCTAGCCCCGACAGTGTCGGTCGGGAAAAACTGTTTTTT.

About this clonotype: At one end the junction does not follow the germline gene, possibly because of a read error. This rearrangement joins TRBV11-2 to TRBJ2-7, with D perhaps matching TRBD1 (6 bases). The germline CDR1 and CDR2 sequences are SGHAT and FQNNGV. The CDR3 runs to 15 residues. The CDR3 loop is CASSPLRGTSYEQYF. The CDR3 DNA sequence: TGCGCCAGCAGCCCCCTGAGGGGGACCTCCTACGAGCAGTACTTC.

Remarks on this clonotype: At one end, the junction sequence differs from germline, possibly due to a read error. For the CDR3, the DNA is TGCGCCAGCAGCTTGACTGGGACTAGCGGGAGGACCGGGGAGCTGTTTTTT. Residues: CASSLTGTSGRTGELFF. The genes are TRBV11-1 and TRBJ2-2; TRBD2 agrees at 15 bases. Germline V gene sequence: CDR1 SGHAT, CDR2 FQDESV (reference sequence). The CDR3 runs to 17 residues.

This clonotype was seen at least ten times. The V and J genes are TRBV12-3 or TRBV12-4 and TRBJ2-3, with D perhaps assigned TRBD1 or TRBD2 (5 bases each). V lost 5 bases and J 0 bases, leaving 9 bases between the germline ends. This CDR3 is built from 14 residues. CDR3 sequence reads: CASSGTDSTDTQYF. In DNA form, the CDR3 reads TGTGCCAGCAGTGGGACGGATAGCACAGATACGCAGTATTTT.

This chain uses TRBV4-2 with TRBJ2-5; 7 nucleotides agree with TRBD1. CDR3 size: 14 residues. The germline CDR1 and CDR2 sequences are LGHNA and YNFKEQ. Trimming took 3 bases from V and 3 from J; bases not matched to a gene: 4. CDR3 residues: CASSHITGEETQYF. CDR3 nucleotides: TGTGCCAGCAGCCATATAACAGGGGAAGAGACCCAGTACTTC.

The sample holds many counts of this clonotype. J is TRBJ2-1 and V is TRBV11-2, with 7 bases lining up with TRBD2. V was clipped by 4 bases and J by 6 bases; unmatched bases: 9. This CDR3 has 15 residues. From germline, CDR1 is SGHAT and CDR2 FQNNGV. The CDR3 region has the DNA TGTGCCAGCAGCTCCAGCGGGACTGCCGTCAATGAGCAGTTCTTC. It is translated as CASSSSGTAVNEQFF.

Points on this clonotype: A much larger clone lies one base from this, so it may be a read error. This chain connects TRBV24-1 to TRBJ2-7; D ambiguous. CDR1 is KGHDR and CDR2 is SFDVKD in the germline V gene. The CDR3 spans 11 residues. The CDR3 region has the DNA TGTGCCGCCAGGCTTCCCCACGAGCAGTACTTC. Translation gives CAARLPHEQYF.

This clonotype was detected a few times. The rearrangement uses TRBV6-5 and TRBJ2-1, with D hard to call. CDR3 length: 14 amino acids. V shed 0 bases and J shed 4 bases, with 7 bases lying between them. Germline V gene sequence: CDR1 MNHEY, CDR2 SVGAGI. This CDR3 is CASSYSGRYNEQFF. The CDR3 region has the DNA TGTGCCAGCAGTTACTCTGGACGATACAATGAGCAGTTCTTC.